This T cell receptor (beta chain) was retrieved from a study of cytomegalovirus exposure and HLA in healthy donors (dated by TCRdb to 2015 to 2018). Regarding the research as a whole: An earlier analysis of several hundred of the donors reported roughly 300 Gb of sequence data and some 100 million unique TCR beta sequences from 150 million to 200 million T cells. Among about 410 genotyped donors of the cohort, an average of around 250,000 unique TCR beta nucleotide sequences was sequenced per donor, of which about 18% were non-productive. Every repertoire in the discovery cohort had been generated on one and the same sequencing platform. An earlier analysis of some 600 of the donors applied high-throughput TCR beta sequencing to assess whether each TCR beta V gene segment acted as functional or pseudogenic. Of the approximately 370 genotyped donors, 80% to 90% were placed in the genetic ancestry cluster associated with self-reported Caucasian donors. The T cell repertoires of some 700 subjects were profiled by immunosequencing and related to cytomegalovirus serostatus. A later analysis re-examined previously published TCR beta repertoires from 500 to 700 donors and added high-resolution HLA genotyping to investigate patterns of TCR occurrence. The study was designed to test whether signatures of past pathogen exposure could be identified by cataloging public T cell receptors. Typing coverage varied by locus: roughly 629-640 donors for A, B, C, DRB1 and DQB1; roughly 500 for DQA1; about 570 for DPA1; approximately 470 for DPB1. To predict cytomegalovirus infection status, the study brought together high-throughput TCR immunosequencing, statistical association of individual TCRs with disease status, and machine learning. Donor age, sex, ethnicity and CMV serostatus were collected together with the repertoire data. HLA typing covered class I and class II loci at four-digit resolution. Several DR-DQ haplotypes were handled as single units for association and clustering, since linkage in the cohort was strong. Along with the approximately 670-subject first cohort, a separate validation cohort of 120 different subjects was used. Rather than using new phenotypic data, the later analysis identified candidate immune exposures from TCR beta sequences and from how often those sequences occurred across donors. An early release that covered more than 550 HLA-typed donors contained around 300 gigabases of sequencing data and tens of millions of unique TCR sequences. Genome-wide SNP genotypes for about 65% of the 666 donors were used in a later genetic analysis, which treated that subset as a discovery cohort. Study-level results and caveats: In a later genetic analysis, fewer N-insertions in productive TCRs were reported among donors in an Asian-associated ancestry cluster than the 666-donor mean. According to a later analysis, parvovirus B19, influenza, CMV and Epstein-Barr virus appeared linked to several top co-occurrence clusters. The presence/absence analyses assumed that sequencing depth was roughly uniform across donors, and that assumption may not be true. Across donors, most TCR sequences were observed very rarely, whereas some public TCRs were present in many individuals. Cytomegalovirus status was reported to be diagnosed by the classifier with high specificity and sensitivity in both the original and validation cohorts. The authors suggested that the approach could potentially be extended to other disease states and immunological phenotypes. Because counts were too low, roughly 18 rarely observed V segments, including chromosome 9 orphons, were left out of the earlier analysis of a few hundred of the donors. Linkage disequilibrium might explain the correlated functional status among segregating V segments, but an unknown experimental factor could not be excluded. The sequencing pipeline was judged likely to have produced a cluster of highly shared sequence variants as a technical artifact. The study listed 150 to 200 TCR beta chains as associated with cytomegalovirus. Because HLA typing was unavailable for some donors at each locus, only the typed subset was used in association tests. A further reported finding was that TCR beta sequences accurately predicted the HLA-A and HLA-B alleles for most subjects in the first cohort. According to a later analysis, most CMV-associated TCR beta chains appeared to be HLA-restricted, and the HLA associations seemed to be driven largely by CMV exposure. V-gene and J-gene trimming of TCR beta chains was associated with a missense DCLRE1C variant in a later genetic analysis, and the association was replicated in an independent cohort. In a later analysis, HLA-associated TCR beta chains showed more clonal expansion and lower generation probabilities than non-associated chains that were equally common. In this cohort, only TCR beta chains were sequenced, and detectable features were limited by the absence of alpha or paired-chain data. CMV serostatus was the only immune exposure information available for the cohort. In an earlier analysis of approximately 590 of the donors, most TCR beta V segments appeared in productive rearrangements about 90% or about 30% of the time, broadly matching IMGT annotations. Strong co-occurrence of HLA alleles, especially DR and DQ, made assigning TCR associations to individual alleles difficult. In a later analysis, the rate of TCR association differed among HLA loci, with DRB1 alleles having the most associated TCRs and HLA-C alleles having the fewest. At a false discovery rate of 0.05, a later analysis linked about 16,000 TCR beta sequences to specific HLA alleles. A few of the identified cytomegalovirus-associated TCR beta chains were confirmed in vitro to be specific for cytomegalovirus antigens.

The cohort was made up of 500 to 850 healthy bone marrow donors. At the time of sampling, all cohort members were nominally healthy, though unrecorded immune exposures were likely present. The donor was CMV seropositive and belonged to the group of around 300 seropositive cohort members. Each donor provided a peripheral blood sample, and peripheral blood mononuclear cells were used for TCR beta sequencing. Genomic DNA was extracted from the blood cell samples with the Qiagen DNeasy Blood Extraction Kit. Comment on this clone: It has no known antigen specificity. Base qualities are not provided; no much larger clone lies one nucleotide away.

Receptor amplification or capture employed the immunoSEQ multiplex PCR assay. For the multiplex PCR, a mixture combining 60 forward primers for TCR Vbeta segments and 13 reverse primers for TCR Jbeta segments was used. The CDR3 region of rearranged TCR beta genes was amplified from genomic DNA with a multiplex PCR assay. The Illumina HiSeq System was used to sequence the amplified TCR beta libraries as 87-base-pair reads. In the paper's pipeline: A later analysis tallied around 82 million unique TCR beta chains across the 666 repertoires, and 10 million to 11 million of those chains were shared by two or more donors. Raw reads were error-corrected and collapsed into unique sequences with a nearest-neighbor algorithm that merged closely related sequences to remove PCR and sequencing errors. To assign V, D and J gene segments, CDR3 sequences were aligned to IMGT reference sequences. For a sequence to be retained, at least a six-nucleotide match to both a V gene segment and a J gene segment was required. A rearrangement counted as productive if the CDR3 had no stop codons and remained in frame with V and J, and every other rearrangement counted as non-productive. Following IMGT convention, CDR3 was defined as the stretch from the second conserved V-encoded cysteine up to the conserved J-encoded phenylalanine. Sequences without an unambiguous match to a single V gene segment were excluded from the earlier analysis of about 640 of the donors. An earlier analysis of almost 600 of the donors classified V segments as functional when productive rearrangements were above 56.7% and as segregating when the standard deviation between donors was above 5%. A statistical classification framework was built for diagnosing cytomegalovirus status from the catalog of TCR beta chain sequences. A later analysis assigned V and J genes by comparing TCR nucleotide sequences with IMGT/GENE-DB human TR gene sequences. In a later analysis, CDR3 sequences and most-parsimonious VDJ recombination scenarios were assigned using the TCRdist pipeline. A later analysis defined each TCR beta chain by its CDR3 amino acid sequence plus V-gene family, and excluded reads lacking a unique V-gene family. A later analysis removed several hundred highly shared, low-generation-probability nucleotide sequences to deal with suspected cross-contamination and a sequencing artifact. For each public chain, a later analysis derived a clonal expansion index from normalized ranks of inferred template counts within each repertoire. In a later analysis, generation probabilities were computed using a VDJ recombination model fitted to out-of-frame rearrangements, and the results were checked against IGoR. In a later analysis, TCR-TCR, TCR-HLA and TCR-CMV co-occurrence was scored with hypergeometric tests, and a repertoire-size bias correction was applied to TCR pairs. To estimate false discovery rates, a later analysis permuted the HLA or CMV assignments 20 times. In a later analysis, co-occurring TCRs were grouped using DBSCAN, and TCRdist sequence similarity was added for clustering within HLA-allele-positive subsets. Repertoires with fewer than 30,000 or more than 120,000 public chains, plus five repertoires with anomalous nucleotide sharing, were excluded from co-occurrence clustering. TCRdb retrieved this table from immuneACCESS and kept in-frame rearrangements only. Not all clones are present; in checked studies, unresolved V genes account for under half, and no reason is known for the remainder. V, J and clone size were drawn from that table, and D and trimming were deduced from the DNA. This sample gives around 230,000 clones in total; 82% of them show up just once. The leading ten clones occupy around 6% of the sample.

Sequenced input: PBMCs. This clonotype was sampled from a man aged 35-49 years in good health and CMV-seropositive.

The nucleotides read TGCGCCAGCAGTCTCACCACAGCAGGGGGCTATGGCTACACCTTC. It is translated as CASSLTTAGGYGYTF. The rearranged chain carries TRBV5-1 and TRBJ1-2, and 7 junctional nucleotides match TRBD1. After removal of 5 bases from V and 4 bases from J, the junction retains 11 bases not matched to a gene. Its CDR3 holds 15 amino acids, cysteine through phenylalanine. The sequence is cut down to CDR3 DNA, 45 bases in frame from base 1. CDR1 and CDR2 (SGHRS, YFSETQ) derive from the germline V gene.